This T cell receptor (beta chain) was captured in a study of T cells in Graves' hyperthyroidism and ophthalmopathy (dated by TCRdb to about 2019). As for the study more broadly: Peripheral blood samples were taken at the time of initial diagnosis, prior to any treatment. A discovery cohort of around 98 patients, approximately 44 with Graves' ophthalmopathy and fewer than 65 with stable Graves' hyperthyroidism, was used to find distinguishing TCR V-J signatures. The paper describes TCR Vbeta CDR3 sequencing of about 140 peripheral blood samples, made up of roughly 45 ophthalmopathy patients, approximately 73 hyperthyroidism patients and 17 progressor patients. The approximately 100 discovery patients were divided at random into training and test sets in a 7:3 ratio. In addition, the study compared T-cell repertoires in thyroid tissue and in blood from several Graves' hyperthyroidism patients. Prospective prediction of ophthalmopathy was tested in an independent validation cohort consisting of about 20 hyperthyroidism patients and approximately 16 patients who later progressed to ophthalmopathy. After blood sampling, hyperthyroidism patients were treated with methimazole at a starting dose of 30 mg daily, and ophthalmopathy patients were treated with high-dose intravenous methylprednisolone.

A patient counted as having stable Graves' hyperthyroidism if no progression to ophthalmopathy occurred over 18 months of follow-up. Hyperthyroidism patients were newly diagnosed, had a disease duration of under 2 months, and were aged 18 to 65 years. Patients with uncontrolled infections, other autoimmune diseases, pregnancy or lactation were excluded. Clinical symptoms, serum thyroxine and TRAb, thyroid ultrasound, and orbital computed tomography formed the basis for the diagnoses. PBMCs were separated from 7.5 to 10 ml of fresh peripheral blood using Ficoll-Paque density gradient centrifugation. Trizol reagent was used to extract total RNA, and RNA quality was then checked on an Agilent 2100 Bioanalyzer. A distance of 13 bases separates the germline ends of V and J, which lose 5 bases and 2 bases respectively. The CDR3 goes from the cysteine to the phenylalanine over 15 residues. Here the CDR3 DNA is all that survives: 45 bases in frame from base 1. From a lookup of the germline V gene (reference sequence), CDR1 and CDR2 are MNHEY and SMNVEV.

The paper as a whole reports these results and caveats: A model built on a 13 V-J signature distinguished ophthalmopathy from stable hyperthyroidism, reaching about 88% sensitivity and 81.08% specificity in cross-validation and 80%/75% in testing. In validation, the model predicted progression to ophthalmopathy with roughly 66% sensitivity and approximately 74% specificity, a median of 6.5 months before onset. No statistical method was used to fix the sample size in advance, and group allocation was not hidden from the investigators. Blood samples also contained most of the expanded thyroid clonotypes (frequency above 0.001), which suggests that blood repertoires may reflect thyroid immune responses.

TCR beta CDR3 regions were amplified from RNA transcripts. A first-round RT-PCR of the TCR CDR3 used the HTBI primer set with the Qiagen OneStep RT-PCR kit. Libraries were constructed in a second round of multiplex PCR, after which size selection and purification were carried out. The libraries were sequenced on an Illumina HiSeq2000 using paired-end 100 bp reads. For the original study's pipeline: SOAPnuke was used to process the raw data, with reads discarded if the reads contained adapters or uncalled bases, had a mean Phred below 15, or lacked an exact constant-primer or identifier match. COPE v1.2.5 was used to merge high-quality paired reads, and clonotypes were defined as unique nucleotide sequences. Clonotypes were aligned to IMGT TRBV, TRBD and TRBJ reference segments using MiTCR v1.1. Only V-J combinations with frequency above 0.0001, covering 99% to 99.2% of repertoires, were analysed. The TCS score was defined as the ratio of F50 (clonal expansion) to E x V (chaos), calculated using BLOSUM62-based TCRdist between CDR3 peptides within each V-J. Welch's t-statistics and random forest reduced several hundred V-J features to around 14, which were used in a naive Bayes classifier (R e1071). TCRdb reworked the public reads: Q25 trimming with fastp, MiXCR clone assembly, productive beta chains retained. One record per CDR3 amino acid sequence lists the most common genes and DNA. For this entry, the V and J calls and clone size follow TCRdb and not the study's own pipeline. The sample profile shows more than 650,000 distinct CDR3 sequences; approximately 14% of them were found once. The ten largest account for 9.5% to 13% of the sample.

Only a few counts were recorded for this clonotype. Which antigen it targets is not known. No quality values exist for individual bases; no much larger clone is one base distant. The sample was blood. The rearrangement joined TRBV27 to TRBJ1-3; possibly the D gene is TRBD1, per 6 matching bases. This sequence was found in a woman under 30 with Graves' hyperthyroidism. The DNA sequence is TGTGCCAGCAGTCTCACAGGGAAGCCTGGAAACACCATATATTTT. The encoded protein is CASSLTGKPGNTIYF.